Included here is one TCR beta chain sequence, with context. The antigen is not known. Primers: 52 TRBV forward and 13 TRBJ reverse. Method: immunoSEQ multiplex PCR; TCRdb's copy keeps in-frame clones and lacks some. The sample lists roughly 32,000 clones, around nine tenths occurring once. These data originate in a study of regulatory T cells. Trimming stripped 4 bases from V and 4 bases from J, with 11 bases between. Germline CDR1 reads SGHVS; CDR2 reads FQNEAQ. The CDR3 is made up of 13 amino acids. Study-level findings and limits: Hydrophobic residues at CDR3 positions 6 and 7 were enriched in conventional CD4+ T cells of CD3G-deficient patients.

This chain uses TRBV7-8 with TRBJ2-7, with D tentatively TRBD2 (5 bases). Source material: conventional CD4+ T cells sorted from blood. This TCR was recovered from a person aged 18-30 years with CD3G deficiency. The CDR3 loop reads CASSSRDKYEQYF. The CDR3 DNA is TGTGCCAGCAGCTCCCGGGATAAGTACGAGCAGTACTTC. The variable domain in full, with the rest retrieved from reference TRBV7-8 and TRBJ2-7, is GAGVSQSPRYKVAKRGQDVALRCDPISGHVSLFWYQQALGQGPEFLTYFQNEAQLDKSGLPSDRFFAERPEGSVSTLKIQRTQQEDSAVYLCASSSRDKYEQYFGPGTRLTVT.